These 21 T cell receptor beta chains came from one sample sequenced in a study of blood T cell repertoires in COVID-19. Profiling relied on immunoSEQ multiplex PCR, and the TCRdb table lists in-frame clones only, not all of them. This table has some 53,000 clones, more than 75% appearing once. The sequencing input was peripheral blood. These receptors all stem from a man between 65 and 85 years old with acute or convalescent COVID-19.

This clone was recorded once. The genes are TRBV2 and TRBJ2-1; the match to TRBD2 covers 9 bases. The CDR3 extends over 12 amino acids. The germline gives CDR1 SNHLY, CDR2 FYNNEI. With V trimmed by 5 bases and J by 10 bases, 3 bases remained unmatched. The CDR3 region is CASSSLAGEQFF. CDR3 bases: TGTGCCAGCAGTAGCCTAGCGGGAGAGCAGTTCTTC.

The chain joins TRBV6-5 to TRBJ1-4; tentatively, D is TRBD1 (6 bases). The V end was cut by 4 bases, the J end by 4 bases, with 16 bases between. Germline assignment: CDR1 MNHEY and CDR2 SVGAGI. This CDR3 spans 16 amino acids. This chain's CDR3 is CASSSHKTGHNEKLFF. In DNA, the CDR3 is TGTGCCAGCAGTTCACACAAGACAGGCCATAATGAAAAACTGTTTTTT.

J is TRBJ2-1 and V is TRBV7-2; 13 bases map to TRBD2. Germline V gene lookup returns CDR1 SGHTA and CDR2 FQGNSA. The CDR3 has 16 residues. V dropped 2 bases and J dropped 8; count of bases not matched to a gene: 6. CDR3 amino acids: CASSLKSTSGRDEQFF. The CDR3 DNA sequence: TGTGCCAGCAGCTTAAAGTCCACTAGCGGGAGGGATGAGCAGTTCTTC.

The gene calls are TRBV9 and TRBJ1-3; 7 positions agree with TRBD1. Germline loops: CDR1 SGDLS, CDR2 YYNGEE. V gave up 0 bases and J gave up 1 base; unmatched junction bases: 7. The CDR3 contains 17 residues. The DNA of the CDR3 is TGTGCCAGCAGCGTAGGAGGGGGCGGCGGATCTGGAAACACCATATATTTT. It encodes CASSVGGGGGSGNTIYF.

V is TRBV9 and J is TRBJ2-2; maybe TRBD2 (5 bases). This CDR3 is built from 16 residues. The germline V and J ends were trimmed by 2 bases and 3 bases, with 14 bases remaining between them. The V gene's germline CDR1 is SGDLS and CDR2 YYNGEE. The CDR3 DNA reads TGTGCCAGCAGCGTTCCGGAGGCCGAGGACACCGGGGAGCTGTTTTTT. This codes for CASSVPEAEDTGELFF.

The genes are TRBV11-2 and TRBJ1-4; TRBD1 aligns across 8 bases. The V segment lost 5 bases and the J segment 2 bases; nucleotides outside the gene matches: 4. CDR1 SGHAT and CDR2 FQNNGV come from the germline V gene. The CDR3 is 15 amino acids. DNA of the CDR3: TGTGCCAGCAGCCTACAGGGGGAGACTAATGAAAAACTGTTTTTT. The encoded protein is CASSLQGETNEKLFF.

This chain links TRBV9 with TRBJ1-1, with 10 bases fitting TRBD1. Germline V gene data show CDR1 as SGDLS and CDR2 as YYNGEE. The V segment lost 3 bases and the J segment 4 bases; nucleotides outside the gene matches: 6. The CDR3 has 15 amino acids. The CDR3 is CASSAAGTGVTEAFF. The CDR3 DNA sequence: TGTGCCAGCAGCGCCGCCGGGACAGGGGTCACTGAAGCTTTCTTT.

The V and J genes are TRBV4-1 and TRBJ1-1; a possible D gene is TRBD1 (5 bases). V gave up 1 base and J gave up 5 bases, with 17 bases separating them. CDR3 size: 16 residues. CDR1 is MGHRA and CDR2 is YSYEKL in the germline V gene. The CDR3 region is CASSQVIYQRGTEAFF. CDR3 DNA: TGCGCCAGCAGCCAAGTTATATATCAGCGGGGGACTGAAGCTTTCTTT.

The rearrangement links TRBV4-1 to TRBJ1-3; 8 bases fit TRBD1. This CDR3 is built from 16 residues. Unmatched junction bases numbered 7, after V lost 4 bases and J lost 2 bases. The germline gives CDR1 MGHRA, CDR2 YSYEKL. The CDR3 sequence: CASSPSRTGTGNTIYF. As DNA, the CDR3 is TGCGCCAGCAGCCCCTCTAGGACAGGGACTGGAAACACCATATATTTT.

The chain joins TRBV2 to TRBJ1-5, with TRBD1 matching 8 bases. CDR1 SNHLY and CDR2 FYNNEI come from the germline V gene. The CDR3 length is 16 residues. The V segment lost 3 bases and the J segment 7 bases; nucleotides outside the gene matches: 11. The CDR3: CASSEAGQGAWQPQHF. CDR3 coding DNA: TGTGCCAGCAGTGAGGCTGGGCAGGGGGCATGGCAGCCCCAGCATTTT.

This chain connects TRBV5-1 to TRBJ2-3; D perhaps matches TRBD2 (5 bases). The germline V gene has CDR1 SGHRS and CDR2 YFSETQ. Trimming took off 3 bases at V and 0 bases at J, with 11 bases between the two ends. The CDR3 spans 15 residues. The DNA of the CDR3 is TGCGCCAGCAGCTCCGGACGGACTAGCACAGATACGCAGTATTTT. This gives the protein CASSSGRTSTDTQYF.

This clone has only one observation. The V gene is TRBV7-8, the J gene TRBJ2-5; D is possibly TRBD1 (5 bases). Germline V gene data show CDR1 as SGHVS and CDR2 as FQNEAQ. The length of the CDR3 is 14 residues. V gave up 2 bases and J gave up 4 bases, with 11 bases separating them. The CDR3 here is CASSLPQGGETQYF. The CDR3 region has the DNA TGTGCCAGCAGCTTACCCCAGGGTGGAGAGACCCAGTACTTC.

This chain links TRBV11-2 with TRBJ2-7; unclear D gene. The germline V gene encodes CDR1 SGHAT and CDR2 FQNNGV. Trimming shortened V by 5 bases and J by 1 base, and 15 bases separated the two germline ends. CDR3 length equals 15 residues. In DNA, the CDR3 is TGTGCCAGCAGCCCCCTTTCCTTGGCATCCTACGAGCAGTACTTC. This gives the protein CASSPLSLASYEQYF. Full variable domain (outside the CDR3, taken from reference TRBV11-2 and TRBJ2-7): EAGVAQSPRYKIIEKRQSVAFWCNPISGHATLYWYQQILGQGPKLLIQFQNNGVVDDSQLPKDRFSAERLKGVDSTLKIQPAKLEDSAVYLCASSPLSLASYEQYFGPGTRLTVT.

The V call is TRBV7-9, the J call TRBJ2-3; D is perhaps TRBD1 (5 bases). CDR3 length: 14 residues. CDR1 and CDR2 (germline): SEHNR, FQNEAQ (reference sequence). V lost 1 base, J lost 5 bases, and 10 bases lay in between. Written as DNA, the CDR3 is TGTGCCAGCAGCTTAGGGCAGGGAATAGATACGCAGTATTTT. It yields the protein CASSLGQGIDTQYF.

This clone was observed a few times. The chain joins TRBV14 to TRBJ1-2; unclear D gene. Germline-derived CDR1 and CDR2 are SGHDN and FVKESK. The CDR3 spans 15 residues. The ends were cut back, 2 bases at V and 8 bases at J, with 18 bases in the middle. The CDR3, as DNA: TGTGCCAGCAGCCAAACGTGGTCAGGCGTCTGGGGCTACACCTTC. Translation gives CASSQTWSGVWGYTF.

The V gene is TRBV7-2, the J gene TRBJ1-1; the D is unclear. Germline V gene data show CDR1 as SGHTA and CDR2 as FQGNSA. The V gene lost 6 bases and the J gene lost 5 bases, with 16 bases spanning the gap. The CDR3 runs 14 residues. The CDR3 DNA sequence: TGTGCCAGCAGTTTTGATCGGGTGAGGACTGAAGCTTTCTTT. Translating gives CASSFDRVRTEAFF.

This rearrangement joins TRBV6-5 to TRBJ1-1; the D is unclear. V was pared by 7 bases and J by 4 bases, with 13 bases between. CDR1 and CDR2 from the germline V gene are MNHEY and SVGAGI. This CDR3 comprises 13 residues. Written as DNA, the CDR3 is TGTGCCAGCAACGAGGGCCCGACCACTGAAGCTTTCTTT. Its protein product is CASNEGPTTEAFF.

The chain uses TRBV28 and TRBJ1-2; TRBD1 aligns across 9 bases. In germline, CDR1 is MDHEN, CDR2 SYDVKM. The CDR3 has 14 residues. V shed 6 bases and J 6 bases; nucleotides not matched to a gene: 8. CDR3 loop: CASRGQGTPHGYTF. DNA of the CDR3: TGTGCCAGCAGAGGACAGGGGACTCCCCATGGCTACACCTTC.

V and J are TRBV9 and TRBJ2-1, with 7 nucleotides matching TRBD2. V shed 6 bases, J shed 7 bases, and the junction held 10 bases outside the gene matches. The germline V gene encodes CDR1 SGDLS and CDR2 YYNGEE. The CDR3 totals 14 residues. CDR3 region: CASTISDGGNEQFF. In nucleotides, the CDR3 is TGTGCCAGCACCATTTCTGACGGGGGGAATGAGCAGTTCTTC.

The rearrangement joins TRBV6-4 to TRBJ1-4; 9 positions match TRBD1. J was trimmed by 5 bases and V by 7 bases; bases with no gene match: 2. The germline CDR1 and CDR2 sequences are MRHNA and SNTAGT. The CDR3 runs 13 residues. The CDR3 sequence is CASNGTGNEKLFF. CDR3 nucleotides: TGTGCCAGCAACGGGACAGGGAATGAAAAACTGTTTTTT.

The CDR3 nucleotides are TGTGCCAGCAGGGACAGGGTAGGGGCAGGGGCTGAAGCTTTCTTT. It codes for CASRDRVGAGAEAFF. The chain employs TRBV6-5 and TRBJ1-1; TRBD1 aligns across 8 bases. From germline, CDR1 is MNHEY and CDR2 SVGAGI. The CDR3 spans 15 residues. V lost 6 bases and J lost 6; bases outside the gene matches: 12.